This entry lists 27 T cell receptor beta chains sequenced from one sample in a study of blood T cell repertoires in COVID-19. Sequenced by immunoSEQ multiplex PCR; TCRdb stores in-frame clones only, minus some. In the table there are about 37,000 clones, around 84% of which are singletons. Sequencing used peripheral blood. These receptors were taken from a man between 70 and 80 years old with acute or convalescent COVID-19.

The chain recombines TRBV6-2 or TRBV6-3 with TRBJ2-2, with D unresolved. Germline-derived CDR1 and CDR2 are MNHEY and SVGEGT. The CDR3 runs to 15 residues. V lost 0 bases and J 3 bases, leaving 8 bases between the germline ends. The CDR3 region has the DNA TGTGCCAGCAGTTACTCGAATGACTACACCGGGGAGCTGTTTTTT. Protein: CASSYSNDYTGELFF.

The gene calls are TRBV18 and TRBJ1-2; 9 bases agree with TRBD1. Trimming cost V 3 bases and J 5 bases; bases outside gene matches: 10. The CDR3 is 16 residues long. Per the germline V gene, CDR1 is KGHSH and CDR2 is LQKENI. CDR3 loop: CASSPTANRGQYGYTF. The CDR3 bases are TGTGCCAGCTCACCTACCGCGAACAGGGGGCAATATGGCTACACCTTC.

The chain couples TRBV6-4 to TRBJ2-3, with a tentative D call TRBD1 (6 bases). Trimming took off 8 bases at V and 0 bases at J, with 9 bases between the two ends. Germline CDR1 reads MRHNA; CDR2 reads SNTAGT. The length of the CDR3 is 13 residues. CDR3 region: CASRQESTDTQYF. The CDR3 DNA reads TGTGCCAGCCGACAGGAGAGCACAGATACGCAGTATTTT.

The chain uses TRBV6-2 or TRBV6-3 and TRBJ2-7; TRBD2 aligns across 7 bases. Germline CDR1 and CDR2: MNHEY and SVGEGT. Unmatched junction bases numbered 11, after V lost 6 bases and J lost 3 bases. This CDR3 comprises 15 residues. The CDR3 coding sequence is TGTGCCAGCAGCAACGGCGGGGGACTTCGCTACGAGCAGTACTTC. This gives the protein CASSNGGGLRYEQYF.

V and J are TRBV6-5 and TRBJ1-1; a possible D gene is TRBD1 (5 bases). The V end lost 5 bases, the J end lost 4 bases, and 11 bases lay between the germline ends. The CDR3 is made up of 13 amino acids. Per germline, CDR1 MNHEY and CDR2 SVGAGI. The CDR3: CASSRQGVTEAFF. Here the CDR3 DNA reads TGTGCCAGCAGTCGGCAGGGTGTCACTGAAGCTTTCTTT.

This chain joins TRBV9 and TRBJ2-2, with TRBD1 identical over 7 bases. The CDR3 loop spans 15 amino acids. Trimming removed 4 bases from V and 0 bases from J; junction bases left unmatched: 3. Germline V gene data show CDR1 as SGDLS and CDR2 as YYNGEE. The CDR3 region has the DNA TGTGCCAGCAGCCGGGGACAGCCGAACACCGGGGAGCTGTTTTTT. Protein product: CASSRGQPNTGELFF.

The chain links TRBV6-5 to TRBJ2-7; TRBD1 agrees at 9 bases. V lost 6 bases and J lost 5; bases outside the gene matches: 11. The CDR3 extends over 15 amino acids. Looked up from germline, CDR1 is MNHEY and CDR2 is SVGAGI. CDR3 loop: CASSKAGTGSHEQYF. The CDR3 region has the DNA TGTGCCAGCAGCAAAGCCGGGACAGGGTCCCACGAGCAGTACTTC.

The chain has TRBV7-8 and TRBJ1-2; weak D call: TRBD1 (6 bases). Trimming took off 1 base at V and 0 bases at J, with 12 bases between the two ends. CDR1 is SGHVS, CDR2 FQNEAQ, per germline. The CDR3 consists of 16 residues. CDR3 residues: CASSLVGGPANYGYTF. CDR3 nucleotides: TGTGCCAGCAGCTTAGTAGGGGGACCAGCTAACTATGGCTACACCTTC.

The CDR3 DNA reads as TGTGCCAGCTGGCGGGGCACTGGGGCCAACGTCCTGACTTTC. It yields the protein CASWRGTGANVLTF. The chain recombines TRBV6-5 with TRBJ2-6; TRBD2 might be the D (6 bases). The CDR3 has 14 amino acids. Trimming stripped 8 bases from V and 2 bases from J, with 10 bases between. Germline V gene data show CDR1 as MNHEY and CDR2 as SVGAGI.

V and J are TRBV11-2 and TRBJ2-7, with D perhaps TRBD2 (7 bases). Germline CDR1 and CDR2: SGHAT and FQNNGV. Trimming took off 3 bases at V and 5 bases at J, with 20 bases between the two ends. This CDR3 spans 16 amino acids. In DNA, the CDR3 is TGTGCCAGCAGCTTCACCCGGGGAGGGGGAAACGACGAGCAGTACTTC. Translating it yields CASSFTRGGGNDEQYF. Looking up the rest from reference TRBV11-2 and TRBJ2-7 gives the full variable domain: EAGVAQSPRYKIIEKRQSVAFWCNPISGHATLYWYQQILGQGPKLLIQFQNNGVVDDSQLPKDRFSAERLKGVDSTLKIQPAKLEDSAVYLCASSFTRGGGNDEQYFGPGTRLTVT.

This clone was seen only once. The DNA for the CDR3 is TGTGCCAGCAGTGGAACAGGGCTGTATGGCTACACCTTC. Protein: CASSGTGLYGYTF. The chain is built from TRBV25-1 and TRBJ1-2; D might be TRBD1 (6 bases). This CDR3 is 13 amino acids long. V was trimmed by 4 bases and J by 5 bases, leaving 11 bases between them. Germline lookup yields CDR1 MGHDK and CDR2 SYGVNS.

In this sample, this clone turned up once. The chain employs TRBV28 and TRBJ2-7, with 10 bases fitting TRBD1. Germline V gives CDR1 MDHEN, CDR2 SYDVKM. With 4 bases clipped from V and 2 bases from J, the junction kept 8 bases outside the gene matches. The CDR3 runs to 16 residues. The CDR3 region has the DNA TGTGCCAGCAGTTCCGCGAGGACAGGGGGTGCCTACGAGCAGTACTTC. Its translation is CASSSARTGGAYEQYF.

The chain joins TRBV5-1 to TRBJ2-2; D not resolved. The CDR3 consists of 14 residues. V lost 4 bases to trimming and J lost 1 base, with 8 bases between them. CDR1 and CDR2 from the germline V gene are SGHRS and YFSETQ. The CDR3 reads CASSTVLNTGELFF. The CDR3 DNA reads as TGCGCCAGCAGCACTGTCCTGAACACCGGGGAGCTGTTTTTT.

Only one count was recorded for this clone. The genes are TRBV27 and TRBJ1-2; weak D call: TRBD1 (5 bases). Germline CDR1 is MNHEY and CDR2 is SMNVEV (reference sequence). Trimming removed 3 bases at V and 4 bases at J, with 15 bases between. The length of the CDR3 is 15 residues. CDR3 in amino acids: CASSFSGSSPYGYTF. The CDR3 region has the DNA TGTGCCAGCAGTTTCTCAGGGTCCTCCCCCTATGGCTACACCTTC.

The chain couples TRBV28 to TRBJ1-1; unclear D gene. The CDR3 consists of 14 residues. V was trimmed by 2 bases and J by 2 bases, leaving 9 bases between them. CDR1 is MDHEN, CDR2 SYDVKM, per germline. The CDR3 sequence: CASSLSLPNTEAFF. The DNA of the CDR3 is TGTGCCAGCAGTTTAAGCCTTCCCAACACTGAAGCTTTCTTT. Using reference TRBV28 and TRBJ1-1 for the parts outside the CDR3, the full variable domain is DVKVTQSSRYLVKRTGEKVFLECVQDMDHENMFWYRQDPGLGLRLIYFSYDVKMKEKGDIPEGYSVSREKKERFSLILESASTNQTSMYLCASSLSLPNTEAFFGQGTRLTVV.

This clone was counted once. The CDR3 reads CSAQQGGYGYTF. CDR3 sequence (DNA): TGCAGCGCGCAACAGGGGGGCTATGGCTACACCTTC. The chain carries TRBV29-1 and TRBJ1-2; 8 bases agree with TRBD1. The trim removed 7 bases at V and 4 bases at J, leaving 5 bases unmatched. CDR3 length: 12 residues. Germline V gives CDR1 SQVTM, CDR2 ANQGSEA.

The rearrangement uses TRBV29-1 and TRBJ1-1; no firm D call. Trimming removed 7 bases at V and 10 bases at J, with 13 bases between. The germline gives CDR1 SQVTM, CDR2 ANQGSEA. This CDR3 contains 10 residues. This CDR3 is CSGDNGGAFF. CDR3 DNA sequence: TGCAGCGGTGATAACGGAGGAGCTTTCTTT.

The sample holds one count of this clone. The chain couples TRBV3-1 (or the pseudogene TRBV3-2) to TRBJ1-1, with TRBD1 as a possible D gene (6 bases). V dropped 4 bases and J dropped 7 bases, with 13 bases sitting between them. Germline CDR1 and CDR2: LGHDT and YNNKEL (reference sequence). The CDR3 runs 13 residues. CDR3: CASSRDLGGEAFF. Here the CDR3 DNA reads TGTGCCAGCAGCCGGGATTTAGGGGGTGAAGCTTTCTTT.

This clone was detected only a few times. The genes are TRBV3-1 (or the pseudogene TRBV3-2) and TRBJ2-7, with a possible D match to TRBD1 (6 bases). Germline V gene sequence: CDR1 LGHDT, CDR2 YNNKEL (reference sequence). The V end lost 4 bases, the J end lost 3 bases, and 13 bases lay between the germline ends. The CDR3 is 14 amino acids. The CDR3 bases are TGTGCCAGCAGCCCACCTGACAGGTTCTACGAGCAGTACTTC. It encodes CASSPPDRFYEQYF.

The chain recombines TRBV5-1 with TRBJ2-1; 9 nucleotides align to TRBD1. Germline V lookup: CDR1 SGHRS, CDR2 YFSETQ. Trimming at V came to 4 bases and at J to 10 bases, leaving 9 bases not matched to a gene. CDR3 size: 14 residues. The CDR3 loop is CASSPGQGSGEQFF. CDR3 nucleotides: TGCGCCAGCAGCCCGGGACAGGGAAGCGGCGAGCAGTTCTTC.

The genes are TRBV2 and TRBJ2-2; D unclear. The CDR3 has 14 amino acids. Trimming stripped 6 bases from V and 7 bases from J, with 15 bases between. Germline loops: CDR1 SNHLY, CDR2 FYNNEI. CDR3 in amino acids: CASSSRVADGELFF. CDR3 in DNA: TGTGCCAGCAGCTCCAGAGTTGCGGACGGGGAGCTGTTTTTT. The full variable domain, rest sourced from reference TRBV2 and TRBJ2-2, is EPEVTQTPSHQVTQMGQEVILRCVPISNHLYFYWYRQILGQKVEFLVSFYNNEISEKSEIFDDQFSVERPDGSNFTLKIRSTKLEDSAMYFCASSSRVADGELFFGEGSRLTVL.

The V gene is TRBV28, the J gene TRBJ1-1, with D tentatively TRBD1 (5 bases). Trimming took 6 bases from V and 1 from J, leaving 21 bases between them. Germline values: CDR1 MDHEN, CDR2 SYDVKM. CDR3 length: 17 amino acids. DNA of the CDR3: TGTGCCAGCAGCGTTGGTGGGGGGGGGATTGGGAACACTGAAGCTTTCTTT. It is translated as CASSVGGGGIGNTEAFF.

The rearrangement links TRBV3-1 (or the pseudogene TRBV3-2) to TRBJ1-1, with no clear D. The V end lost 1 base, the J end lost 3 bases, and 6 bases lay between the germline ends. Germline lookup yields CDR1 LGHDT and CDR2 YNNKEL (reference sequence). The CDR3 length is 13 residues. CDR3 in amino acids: CASSQVQDTEAFF. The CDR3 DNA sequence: TGTGCCAGCAGCCAAGTACAAGACACTGAAGCTTTCTTT.

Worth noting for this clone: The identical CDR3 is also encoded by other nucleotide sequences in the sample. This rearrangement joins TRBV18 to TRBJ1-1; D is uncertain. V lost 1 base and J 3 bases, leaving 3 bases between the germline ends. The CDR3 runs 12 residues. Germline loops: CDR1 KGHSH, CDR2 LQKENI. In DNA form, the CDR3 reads TGTGCCAGCTCACCACGAGACACTGAAGCTTTCTTT. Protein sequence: CASSPRDTEAFF. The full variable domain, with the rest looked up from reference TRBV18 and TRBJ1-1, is NAGVMQNPRHLVRRRGQEARLRCSPMKGHSHVYWYRQLPEEGLKFMVYLQKENIIDESGMPKERFSAEFPKEGPSILRIQQVVRGDSAAYFCASSPRDTEAFFGQGTRLTVV.

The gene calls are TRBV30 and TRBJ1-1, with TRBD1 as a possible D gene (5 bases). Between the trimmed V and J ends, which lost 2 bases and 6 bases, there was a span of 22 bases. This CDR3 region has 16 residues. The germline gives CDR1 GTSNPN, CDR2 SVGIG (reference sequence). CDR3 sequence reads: CAWSLPSSRGAAEAFF. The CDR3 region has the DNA TGTGCCTGGAGTTTACCCTCGAGTCGCGGGGCGGCTGAAGCTTTCTTT.

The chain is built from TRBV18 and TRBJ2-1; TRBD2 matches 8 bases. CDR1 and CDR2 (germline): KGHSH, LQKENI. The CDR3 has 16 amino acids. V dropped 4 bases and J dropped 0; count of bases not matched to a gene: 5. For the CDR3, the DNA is TGTGCCAGCTCACTTGAGCGGGGGAGCTCCTACAATGAGCAGTTCTTC. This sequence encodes CASSLERGSSYNEQFF.

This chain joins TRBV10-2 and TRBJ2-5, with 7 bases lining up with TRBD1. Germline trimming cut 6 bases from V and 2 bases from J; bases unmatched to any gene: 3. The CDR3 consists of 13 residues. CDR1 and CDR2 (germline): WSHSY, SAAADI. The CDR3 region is CASSRDRQETQYF. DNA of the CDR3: TGCGCCAGCAGCCGGGACAGACAAGAGACCCAGTACTTC.